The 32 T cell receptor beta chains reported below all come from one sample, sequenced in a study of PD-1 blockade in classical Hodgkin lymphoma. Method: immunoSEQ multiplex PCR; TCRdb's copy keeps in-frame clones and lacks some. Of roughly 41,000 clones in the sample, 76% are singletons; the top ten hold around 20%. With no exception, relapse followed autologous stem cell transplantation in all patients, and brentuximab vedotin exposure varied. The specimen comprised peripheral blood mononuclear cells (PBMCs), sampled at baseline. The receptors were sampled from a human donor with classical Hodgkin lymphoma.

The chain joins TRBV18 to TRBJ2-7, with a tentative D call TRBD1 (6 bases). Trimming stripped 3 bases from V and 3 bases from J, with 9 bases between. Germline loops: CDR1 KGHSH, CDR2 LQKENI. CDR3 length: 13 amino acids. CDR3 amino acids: CASSPLQGYEQYF. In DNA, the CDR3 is TGTGCCAGCTCACCTTTACAGGGCTACGAGCAGTACTTC.

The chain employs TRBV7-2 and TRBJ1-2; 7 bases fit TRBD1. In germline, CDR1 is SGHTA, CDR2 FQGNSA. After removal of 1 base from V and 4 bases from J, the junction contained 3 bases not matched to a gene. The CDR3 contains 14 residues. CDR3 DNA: TGTGCCAGCAGCTTAGGGCAGGGGGGCTATGGCTACACCTTC. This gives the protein CASSLGQGGYGYTF.

The CDR3 coding sequence is TGCGCCAGCAGGTTGACAGGGATCTCTGGAAACACCATATATTTT. It is translated as CASRLTGISGNTIYF. V gene TRBV5-1 combines with J gene TRBJ1-3; the match to TRBD1 covers 7 bases. The ends lost 5 bases at V and 0 bases at J; junction bases unmatched: 5. The V gene's germline CDR1 is SGHRS and CDR2 YFSETQ. The CDR3 covers 15 residues.

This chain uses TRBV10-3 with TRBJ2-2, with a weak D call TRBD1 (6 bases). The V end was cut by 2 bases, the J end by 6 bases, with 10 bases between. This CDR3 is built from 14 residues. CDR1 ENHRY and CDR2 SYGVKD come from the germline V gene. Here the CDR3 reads CAISELEGAGELFF. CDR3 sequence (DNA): TGTGCCATCAGTGAGCTAGAGGGGGCCGGGGAGCTGTTTTTT.

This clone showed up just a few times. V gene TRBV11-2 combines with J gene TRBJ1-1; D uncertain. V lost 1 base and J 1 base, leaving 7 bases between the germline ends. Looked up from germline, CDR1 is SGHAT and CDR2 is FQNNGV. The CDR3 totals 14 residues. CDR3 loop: CASSLATGNTEAFF. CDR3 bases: TGTGCCAGCAGCTTAGCGACGGGGAACACTGAAGCTTTCTTT.

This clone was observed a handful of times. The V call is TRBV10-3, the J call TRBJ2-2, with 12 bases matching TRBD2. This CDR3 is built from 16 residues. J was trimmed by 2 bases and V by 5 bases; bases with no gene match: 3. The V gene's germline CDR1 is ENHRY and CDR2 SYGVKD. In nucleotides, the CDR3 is TGTGCCATCAGTACACTAGCGGGAGGCAACACCGGGGAGCTGTTTTTT. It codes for CAISTLAGGNTGELFF.

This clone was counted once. The CDR3: CASSALSETQYF. The CDR3 DNA sequence: TGTGCCAGTAGTGCCCTATCGGAGACCCAGTACTTC. The V gene is TRBV19, the J gene TRBJ2-5; D is ambiguous. Germline assignment: CDR1 LNHDA and CDR2 SQIVND (reference sequence). The CDR3 has 12 amino acids. V was pared by 5 bases and J by 5 bases, with 9 bases between.

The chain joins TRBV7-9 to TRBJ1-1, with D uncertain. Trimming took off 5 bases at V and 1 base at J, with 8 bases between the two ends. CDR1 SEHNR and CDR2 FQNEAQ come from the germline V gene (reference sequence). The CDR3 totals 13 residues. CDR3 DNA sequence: TGTGCCAGCAGCCCACTAGGGAACACTGAAGCTTTCTTT. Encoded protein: CASSPLGNTEAFF.

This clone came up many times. In DNA form, the CDR3 reads TGTGCCTGGAGTGCTCGGACGAGCGGGCACTCCTACGAGCAGTACTTC. Its translation: CAWSARTSGHSYEQYF. The V and J genes are TRBV30 and TRBJ2-7; maybe TRBD2 (6 bases). Germline-derived CDR1 and CDR2 are GTSNPN and SVGIG (reference sequence). The CDR3 runs 16 residues. V lost 1 base and J 0 bases, leaving 16 bases between the germline ends.

In DNA form, the CDR3 reads TGTGCCAGCACCACCCCCGGGACAGGGAGGTACGAGCAGTACTTC. Translated, it gives CASTTPGTGRYEQYF. This chain joins TRBV6-1 and TRBJ2-7, with 9 positions matching TRBD1. Germline CDR1 is MNHNS and CDR2 is SASEGT. This CDR3 region has 15 residues. V lost 7 bases and J lost 4; bases outside the gene matches: 11.

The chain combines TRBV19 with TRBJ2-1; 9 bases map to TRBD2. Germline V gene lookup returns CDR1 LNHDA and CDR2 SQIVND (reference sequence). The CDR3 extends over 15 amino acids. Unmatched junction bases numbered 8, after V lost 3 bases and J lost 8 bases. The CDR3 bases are TGTGCCAGTAGTATTAGGGCGGGAGGGCAATATGAGCAGTTCTTC. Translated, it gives CASSIRAGGQYEQFF.

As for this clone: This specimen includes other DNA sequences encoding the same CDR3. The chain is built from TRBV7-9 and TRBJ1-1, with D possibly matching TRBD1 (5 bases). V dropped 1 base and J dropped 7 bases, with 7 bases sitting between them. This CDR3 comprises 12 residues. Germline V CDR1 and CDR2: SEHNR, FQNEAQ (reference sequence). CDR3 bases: TGTGCCAGCAGCTTAGGGCAGGGTGAAGCTTTCTTT. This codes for CASSLGQGEAFF.

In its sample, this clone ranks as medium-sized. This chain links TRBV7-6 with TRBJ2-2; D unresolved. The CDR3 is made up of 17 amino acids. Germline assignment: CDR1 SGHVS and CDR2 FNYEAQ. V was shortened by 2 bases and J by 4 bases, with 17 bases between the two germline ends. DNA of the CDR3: TGTGCCAGCAGCTTACCGGCTCTCGGCGTCCCCACCGGGGAGCTGTTTTTT. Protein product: CASSLPALGVPTGELFF.

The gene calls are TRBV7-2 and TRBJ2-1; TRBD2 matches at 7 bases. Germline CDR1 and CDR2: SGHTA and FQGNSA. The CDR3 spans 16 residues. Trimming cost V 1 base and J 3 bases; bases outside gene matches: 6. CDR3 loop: CASSLDRAGVYNEQFF. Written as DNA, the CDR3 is TGTGCCAGCAGCTTAGATAGGGCGGGAGTCTACAATGAGCAGTTCTTC.

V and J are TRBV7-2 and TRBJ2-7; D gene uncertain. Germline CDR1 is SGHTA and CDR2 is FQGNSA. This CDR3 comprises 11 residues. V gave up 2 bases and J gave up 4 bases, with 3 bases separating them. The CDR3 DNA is TGTGCCAGCAGCTTAAGGTACGAGCAGTACTTC. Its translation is CASSLRYEQYF. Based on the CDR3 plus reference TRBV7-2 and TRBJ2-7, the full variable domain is GAGVSQSPSNKVTEKGKDVELRCDPISGHTALYWYRQSLGQGLEFLIYFQGNSAPDKSGLPSDRFSAERTGGSVSTLTIQRTQQEDSAVYLCASSLRYEQYFGPGTRLTVT.

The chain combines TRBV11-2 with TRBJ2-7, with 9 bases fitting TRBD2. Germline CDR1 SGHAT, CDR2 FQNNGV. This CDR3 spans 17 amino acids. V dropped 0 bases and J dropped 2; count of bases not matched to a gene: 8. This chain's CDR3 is CASSLDLGAGGPYEQYF. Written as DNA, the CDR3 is TGTGCCAGCAGCTTAGATTTAGGAGCGGGAGGTCCCTACGAGCAGTACTTC.

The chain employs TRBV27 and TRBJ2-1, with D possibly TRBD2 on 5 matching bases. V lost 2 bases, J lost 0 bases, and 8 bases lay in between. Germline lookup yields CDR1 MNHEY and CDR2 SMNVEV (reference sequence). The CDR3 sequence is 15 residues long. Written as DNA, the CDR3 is TGTGCCAGCAGTTTACGAGGGAGCTCCTACAATGAGCAGTTCTTC. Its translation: CASSLRGSSYNEQFF.

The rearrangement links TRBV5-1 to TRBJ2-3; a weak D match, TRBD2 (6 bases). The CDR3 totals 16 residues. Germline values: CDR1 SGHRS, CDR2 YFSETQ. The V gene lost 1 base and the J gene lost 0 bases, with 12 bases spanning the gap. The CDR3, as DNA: TGCGCCAGCAGCTTGCGGCTAGCGATCAGCACAGATACGCAGTATTTT. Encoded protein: CASSLRLAISTDTQYF.

For the CDR3, the DNA is TGTGCCAGCAGCTTAGCGGCGGGTGATCCAACCTATGGCTACACCTTC. This encodes CASSLAAGDPTYGYTF. The V call is TRBV7-6, the J call TRBJ1-2, with D unclear. The CDR3 runs to 16 residues. Trimming took off 0 bases at V and 4 bases at J, with 15 bases between the two ends. Germline CDR1 and CDR2: SGHVS and FNYEAQ.

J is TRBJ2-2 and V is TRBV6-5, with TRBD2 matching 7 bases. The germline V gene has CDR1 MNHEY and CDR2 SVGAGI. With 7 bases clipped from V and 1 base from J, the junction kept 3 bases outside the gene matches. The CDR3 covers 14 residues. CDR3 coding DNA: TGTGCCAGCAAGAGCGGGGTGAACACCGGGGAGCTGTTTTTT. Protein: CASKSGVNTGELFF.

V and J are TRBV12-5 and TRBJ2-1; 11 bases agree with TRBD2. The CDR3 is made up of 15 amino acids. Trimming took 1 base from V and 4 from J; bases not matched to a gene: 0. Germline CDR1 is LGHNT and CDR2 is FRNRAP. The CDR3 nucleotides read TGTGCTAGTGGTTTGGGACTAGCGGGGTACAATGAGCAGTTCTTC. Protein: CASGLGLAGYNEQFF.

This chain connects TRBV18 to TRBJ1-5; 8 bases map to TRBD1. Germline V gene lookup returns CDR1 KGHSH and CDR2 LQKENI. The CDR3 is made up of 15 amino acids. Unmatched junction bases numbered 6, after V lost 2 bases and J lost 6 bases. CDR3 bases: TGTGCCAGCTCACCAGGGACAGGCTCCCTTCAGCCCCAGCATTTT. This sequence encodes CASSPGTGSLQPQHF.

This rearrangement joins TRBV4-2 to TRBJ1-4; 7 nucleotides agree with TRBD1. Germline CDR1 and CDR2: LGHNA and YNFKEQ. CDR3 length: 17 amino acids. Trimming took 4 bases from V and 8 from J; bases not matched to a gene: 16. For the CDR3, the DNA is TGTGCCAGCAGCCCCATCGACAGGGCCAAACTGGGGGAAAAACTGTTTTTT. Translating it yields CASSPIDRAKLGEKLFF.

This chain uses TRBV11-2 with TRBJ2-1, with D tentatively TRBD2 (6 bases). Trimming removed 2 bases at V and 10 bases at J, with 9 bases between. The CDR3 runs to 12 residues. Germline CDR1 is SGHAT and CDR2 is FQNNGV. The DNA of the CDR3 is TGTGCCAGCAGCTTAAGAGCGGGCGAGCAGTTCTTC. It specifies CASSLRAGEQFF.

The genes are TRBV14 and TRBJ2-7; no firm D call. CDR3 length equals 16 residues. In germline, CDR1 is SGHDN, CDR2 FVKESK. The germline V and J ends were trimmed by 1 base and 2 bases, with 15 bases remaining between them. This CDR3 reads CASSQVSLDPTYEQYF. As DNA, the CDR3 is TGTGCCAGCAGCCAAGTGTCGCTAGATCCGACCTACGAGCAGTACTTC.

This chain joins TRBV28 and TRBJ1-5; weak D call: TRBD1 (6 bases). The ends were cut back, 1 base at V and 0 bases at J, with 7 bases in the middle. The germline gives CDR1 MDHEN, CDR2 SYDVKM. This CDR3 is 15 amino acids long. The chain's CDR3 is CASSLLTGSNQPQHF. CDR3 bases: TGTGCCAGCAGTTTATTGACAGGTAGCAATCAGCCCCAGCATTTT.

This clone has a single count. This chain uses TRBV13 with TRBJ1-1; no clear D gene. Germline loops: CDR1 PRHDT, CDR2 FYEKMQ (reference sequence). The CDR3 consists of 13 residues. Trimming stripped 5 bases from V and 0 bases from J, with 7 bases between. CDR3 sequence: CASSNPMNTEAFF. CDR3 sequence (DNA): TGTGCCAGCAGCAATCCCATGAACACTGAAGCTTTCTTT.

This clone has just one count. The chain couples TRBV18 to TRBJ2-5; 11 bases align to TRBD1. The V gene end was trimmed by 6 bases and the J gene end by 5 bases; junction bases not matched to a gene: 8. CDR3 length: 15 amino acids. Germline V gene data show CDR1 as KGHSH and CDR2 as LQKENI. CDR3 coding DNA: TGTGCCAGCTCGTCCCGGACAGGGGGCTTGGAGACCCAGTACTTC. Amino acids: CASSSRTGGLETQYF.

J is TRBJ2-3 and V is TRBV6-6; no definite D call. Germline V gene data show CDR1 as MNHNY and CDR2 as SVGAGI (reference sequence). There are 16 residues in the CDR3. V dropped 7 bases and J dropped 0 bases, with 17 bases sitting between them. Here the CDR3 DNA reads TGTGCCAGCACCTCTAGGAGTGGAAGGAGCACAGATACGCAGTATTTT. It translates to CASTSRSGRSTDTQYF.

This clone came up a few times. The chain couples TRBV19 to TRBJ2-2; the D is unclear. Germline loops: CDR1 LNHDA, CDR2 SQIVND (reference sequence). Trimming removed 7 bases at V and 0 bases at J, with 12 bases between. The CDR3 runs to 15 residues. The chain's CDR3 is CASTPWWSNTGELFF. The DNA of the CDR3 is TGTGCCAGTACCCCGTGGTGGTCGAACACCGGGGAGCTGTTTTTT. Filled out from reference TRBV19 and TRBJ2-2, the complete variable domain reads DGGITQSPKYLFRKEGQNVTLSCEQNLNHDAMYWYRQDPGQGLRLIYYSQIVNDFQKGDIAEGYSVSREKKESFPLTVTSAQKNPTAFYLCASTPWWSNTGELFFGEGSRLTVL.

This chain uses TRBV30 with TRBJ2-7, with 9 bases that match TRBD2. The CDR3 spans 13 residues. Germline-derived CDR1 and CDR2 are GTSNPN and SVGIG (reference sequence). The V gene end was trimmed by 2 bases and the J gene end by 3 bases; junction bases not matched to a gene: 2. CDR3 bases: TGTGCCTGGAGTACTAGCGGGTACTACGAGCAGTACTTC. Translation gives CAWSTSGYYEQYF.

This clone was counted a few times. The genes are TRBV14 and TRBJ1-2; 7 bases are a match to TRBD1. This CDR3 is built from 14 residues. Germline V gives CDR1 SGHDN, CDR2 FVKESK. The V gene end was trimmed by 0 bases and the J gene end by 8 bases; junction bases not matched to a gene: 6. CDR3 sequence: CASSQDRQGIGYTF. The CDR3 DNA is TGTGCCAGCAGCCAAGATCGACAGGGTATCGGCTACACCTTC.